This paragraph covers one T cell receptor beta chain sequence. Its antigen is still unknown. Within one base of it there is no much larger clone, and no base qualities were kept. V is cut back by 7 bases and J by 9 bases, with 9 bases in the junction unmatched. The CDR3 numbers 14 residues from cysteine through phenylalanine. The CDR3 DNA has 42 bases and is translated from base 1. In the germline V gene (reference sequence), CDR1 corresponds to LNHDA and CDR2 to SQIVND. Normal lung samples came from the same patient and consisted of non-adjacent lung tissue collected as far from the tumour as possible, at a distance of at least 3 cm. Genomic DNA was extracted with the QIAamp DNA kit from frozen aliquots of unsorted single-cell suspensions. Tissues were received within 2 hours of resection and processed immediately into single-cell suspensions. Tissue was mechanically dissociated and enzymatically digested with DNase I, collagenase I and hyaluronidase for roughly 30 minutes at 37 °C, then filtered and RBC-lysed.

This specimen belongs to a study of immune cell composition in non-small cell lung cancer (dated by TCRdb to 2016 to 2017). Regarding the research as a whole: Histologic subtype, mainly lung adenocarcinoma or squamous cell carcinoma, was assigned on the basis of H&E together with p63, CK5, Napsin A and TTF-1 immunohistochemistry. TCR-beta sequencing (Adaptive Biotechnologies) was performed on about 35 paired NSCLC tumour and non-adjacent lung specimens plus 26 tumour-only specimens. Supplementary cohort #1 consisted of around 9 lung adenocarcinoma cases with paired tumour/lung TCR-beta sequencing and with TIL populations generated to assess tumour reactivity. Several tumour specimens with TCR-beta data were of rare histological subtypes and were excluded from the subtype comparisons.

A two-step multiplex PCR amplified TCR-beta CDR3 regions from genomic DNA, and the second step of the PCR added Illumina-compatible adaptors. TCR-beta immunosequencing was performed on an Illumina platform as a commercial immunoSEQ service. For the original study's pipeline: Repertoires were summarised as Top 10 Clones, the percentage of T-cell templates from the ten most frequent sequences, and productive clonality. Productive clonality had a range of 0 to 1, where 1 means a monoclonal population. Tumour-associated clones were defined as sequences comprising at least 0.1% of tumour T-cell templates but absent from matched non-adjacent lung, identified via log10 scatter plots. Student's t-tests were used for two-group comparisons, ANOVA was used for stages, and linear regression was used for relationships, with analyses conducted in GraphPad Prism7 and R. Here the immuneACCESS table is served through TCRdb, limited to in-frame sequences with V and J called. Missing clones are a known gap in these copies; in checked studies unresolved V genes cover under half, and the rest lacks a known reason. For V, J and clone size, that table is used; D and trimming come from the DNA. In this sample the table shows nearly 7,000 clones, 84% of which occur a single time. 12% of the sample lies in the top ten.

Study-wide findings and limitations: Across under 12 adenocarcinoma cases, TIL tumour reactivity correlated strongly with maximal tumour-associated clone frequency but not with overall clonality. No significant correlation was found between smoking pack-years and tumour TCR-beta clonality. The reactivity cohort included only 9 to 10 cases, and whether tumour-reactive clones share sequences with the dominant in vivo tumour-associated clones was not shown. Tumour-associated clones >0.5% occurred in nearly half of NSCLC cases: over 30% of adenocarcinomas versus 75% of squamous carcinomas.

The sequencing input was non-adjacent lung tissue. The chain uses TRBV19 and TRBJ1-6; TRBD1 fits 7 bases in the junction. This clonotype originated in a human donor with non-small cell lung cancer. The sequenced DNA is TGTGCCAGTACCTTGACAGGGAGGGGTTCACCCCTCCACTTT. This gives the protein CASTLTGRGSPLHF.